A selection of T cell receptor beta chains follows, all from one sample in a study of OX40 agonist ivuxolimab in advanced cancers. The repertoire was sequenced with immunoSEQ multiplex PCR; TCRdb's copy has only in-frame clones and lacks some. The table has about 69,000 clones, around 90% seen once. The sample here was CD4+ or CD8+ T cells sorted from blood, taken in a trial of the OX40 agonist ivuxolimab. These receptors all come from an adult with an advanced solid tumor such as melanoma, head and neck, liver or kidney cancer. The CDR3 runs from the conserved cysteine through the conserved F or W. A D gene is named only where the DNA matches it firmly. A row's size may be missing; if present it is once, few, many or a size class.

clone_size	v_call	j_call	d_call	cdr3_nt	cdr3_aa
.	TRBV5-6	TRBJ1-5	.	TGTGCCAGCAGCTTGTGGAGGGCAAATCAGCCCCAGCATTTT	CASSLWRANQPQHF
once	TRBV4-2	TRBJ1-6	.	TGTGCCAGCAGCCAAGAGGCCAGGGGCTATTCACCCCTCCACTTT	CASSQEARGYSPLHF
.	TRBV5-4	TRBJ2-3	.	TGTGCCAGCAGCTTGGGGGACACCGCCACAGATACGCAGTATTTT	CASSLGDTATDTQYF
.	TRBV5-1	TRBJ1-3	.	TGCGCCAGCAGCTTGAGCCTCTCTGGAAACACCATATATTTT	CASSLSLSGNTIYF
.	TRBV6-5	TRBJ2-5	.	TGTGCCGGGGGTCGGAGGGGCGAGACCCAGTACTTC	CAGGRRGETQYF
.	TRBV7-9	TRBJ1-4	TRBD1	TGTGCCAGCAGCTTACTGGGACAGGGTAATGAAAAACTGTTTTTT	CASSLLGQGNEKLFF
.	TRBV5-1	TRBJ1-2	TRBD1	TGCGCCAGCAGCTTAACCGGGACAGGGGTATATGGCTACACCTTC	CASSLTGTGVYGYTF
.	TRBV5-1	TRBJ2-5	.	TGCGCCAGCAGCCCCAAGAATGGTGAGACCCAGTACTTC	CASSPKNGETQYF
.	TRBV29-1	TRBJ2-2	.	TGCAGCGTTGGCTACAACACCGGGGAGCTGTTTTTT	CSVGYNTGELFF
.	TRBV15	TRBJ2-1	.	TGTGCCACCAGCACCGAGGCGGGGGAGCAGTTCTTC	CATSTEAGEQFF
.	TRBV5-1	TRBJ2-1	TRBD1	TGCGCCAGCAGCTTGGTGACAGGGACCCTCCCTTACAATGAGCAGTTCTTC	CASSLVTGTLPYNEQFF
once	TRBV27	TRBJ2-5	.	TGTGCCAGCAAATCGACGGGAGAGACCCAGTACTTC	CASKSTGETQYF
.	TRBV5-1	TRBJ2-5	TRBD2	TGCGCCAGCAGCTGGGGACTAGCGCCCCAGGAGACCCAGTACTTC	CASSWGLAPQETQYF
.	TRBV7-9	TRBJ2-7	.	TGTGCCAGCAGCGCGAACTGGGCGGGGGAGCAGTACTTC	CASSANWAGEQYF
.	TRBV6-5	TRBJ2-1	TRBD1	TGTGCCAGCAGTTCCGGACAGGTTAACAATGAGCAGTTCTTC	CASSSGQVNNEQFF
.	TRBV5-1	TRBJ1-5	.	TGCGCCAGCAGCGGGCAGGGAAGCAATCAGCCCCAGCATTTT	CASSGQGSNQPQHF
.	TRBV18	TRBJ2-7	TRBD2	TGTGCCAGCTCACCCAGGACTAGCGTCTTCGAGCAGTACTTC	CASSPRTSVFEQYF
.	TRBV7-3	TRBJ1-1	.	TGTGCCAGCAGCTTAACCGGGGGGAACACTGAAGCTTTCTTT	CASSLTGGNTEAFF
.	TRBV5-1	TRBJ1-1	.	TGCGCCAGCAGCTTTGACCCCCAAGGGACGGATATGAACACTGAAGCTTTCTTT	CASSFDPQGTDMNTEAFF
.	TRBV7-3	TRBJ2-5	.	TGTGCCAGCAGCTCCGACAGCCAAGAGACCCAGTACTTC	CASSSDSQETQYF
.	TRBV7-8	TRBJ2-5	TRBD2	TGTGCCAGCAGCTTATCCGGCAGCGGGATCGGAGAGACCCAGTACTTC	CASSLSGSGIGETQYF
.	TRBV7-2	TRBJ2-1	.	TGTGCCAGCAGCTTAGCGAGAGCCAGTGAGCAGTTCTTC	CASSLARASEQFF
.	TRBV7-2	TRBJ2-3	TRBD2	TGTGCCAGCAGCTTTGTAGCGGGAGGCGTAGATACGCAGTATTTT	CASSFVAGGVDTQYF
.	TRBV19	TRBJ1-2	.	TGTGCCAGTAGCCCCAGGACGGATGGCTACACCTTC	CASSPRTDGYTF
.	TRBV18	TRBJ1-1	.	TGTGCCAGCTCAGACACAGGGTACACTGAAGCTTTCTTT	CASSDTGYTEAFF
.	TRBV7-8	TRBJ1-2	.	TGTGCCAGCAGCTTTACCGGTCGGCAGCTCTATGGCTACACCTTC	CASSFTGRQLYGYTF
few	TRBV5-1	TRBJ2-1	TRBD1	TGCGCCAGCAGCTTGTCTTCAGGGACAGGGTACAATGAGCAGTTCTTC	CASSLSSGTGYNEQFF
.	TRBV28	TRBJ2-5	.	TGTGCCAGCAGTTTTCCCTTTGGGAGGGGGATCCAAGAGACCCAGTACTTC	CASSFPFGRGIQETQYF
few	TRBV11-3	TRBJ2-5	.	TGTGCCAGCAGCTTGGGGACCTACAAAGAGACCCAGTACTTC	CASSLGTYKETQYF
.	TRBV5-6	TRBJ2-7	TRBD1	TGTGCCAGCAGCTTCGGACAGGGGCTGTACGAGCAGTACTTC	CASSFGQGLYEQYF
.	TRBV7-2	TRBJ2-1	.	TGTGCCAGCAGCTTAAGTCGTGTTGAGCAGTTCTTC	CASSLSRVEQFF
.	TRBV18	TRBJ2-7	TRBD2	TGTGCCAGCTCACTCGGGACTAGCGGGAGTATCTACGAGCAGTACTTC	CASSLGTSGSIYEQYF
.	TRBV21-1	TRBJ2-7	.	TGTGCCAGCAGGGACAGGGGTTCCTACGAGCAGTACTTC	CASRDRGSYEQYF
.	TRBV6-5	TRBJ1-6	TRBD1	TGTGCCAGCAGACAGGGGCCCTATTCACCCCTCCACTTT	CASRQGPYSPLHF
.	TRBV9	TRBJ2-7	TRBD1	TGTGCCAGCAGCGTAGCTACGGCAGGGGGAACTGGCGAGCAGTACTTC	CASSVATAGGTGEQYF
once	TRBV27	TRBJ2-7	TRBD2	TGTGCCAGCAGTTTATCTAGCGGGAGGTACTACGAGCAGTACTTC	CASSLSSGRYYEQYF
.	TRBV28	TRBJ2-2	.	TGTGCCAGCAAGAGACAGAACACCGGGGAGCTGTTTTTT	CASKRQNTGELFF
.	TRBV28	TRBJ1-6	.	TGTGCCAGCAGTATAAGATCACCCCTCCACTTT	CASSIRSPLHF
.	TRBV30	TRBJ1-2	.	TGTGCCTGGAGTCGCGGACCACGGGAGAACTATGGCTACACCTTC	CAWSRGPRENYGYTF
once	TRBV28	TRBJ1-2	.	TGTGCCAGCAGCCAGGGGACCGCCGCTAACTATGGCTACACCTTC	CASSQGTAANYGYTF
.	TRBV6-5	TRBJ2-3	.	TGTGCCAGCAGCCGAGCGGCAGGGACCCTTGATACGCAGTATTTT	CASSRAAGTLDTQYF
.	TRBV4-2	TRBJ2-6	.	TGTGCCAGCAGCTCTTTAACAGGGCGAACTGGGGCCAACGTCCTGACTTTC	CASSSLTGRTGANVLTF
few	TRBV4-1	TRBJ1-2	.	TGCGCCAGCAGCCAAGGTGACAGAAGCTATGGCTACACCTTC	CASSQGDRSYGYTF
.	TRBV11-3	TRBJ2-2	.	TGTGCCAGCAGCAAACAGGGAGGAGACACCGGGGAGCTGTTTTTT	CASSKQGGDTGELFF
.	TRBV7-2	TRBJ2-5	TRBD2	TGTGCCAGCAGCTTCCAACTAGCGGGAGGGCCGGAGACCCAGTACTTC	CASSFQLAGGPETQYF
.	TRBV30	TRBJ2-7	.	TGTGCCTGGAGTAACCGGGACGGTTCCTACGAGCAGTACTTC	CAWSNRDGSYEQYF
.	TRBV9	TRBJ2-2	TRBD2	TGTGCCAGCAGCGTCACAGCGGGAGGGCCCAAGGGAACCGGGGAGCTGTTTTTT	CASSVTAGGPKGTGELFF
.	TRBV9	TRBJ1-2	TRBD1	TGTGCCAGCAGCTTTGGACAGGAACACTATGGCTACACCTTC	CASSFGQEHYGYTF
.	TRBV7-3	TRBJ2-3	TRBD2	TGTGCCAGCAGCTCCGGGGGGAGGGTAGATACGCAGTATTTT	CASSSGGRVDTQYF
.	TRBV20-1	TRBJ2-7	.	TGCAGTGCTAGGTCTGACGAGCAGTACTTC	CSARSDEQYF
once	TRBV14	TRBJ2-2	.	TGTGCCAGCAGCCAAGTCTTAAACACCGGGGAGCTGTTTTTT	CASSQVLNTGELFF
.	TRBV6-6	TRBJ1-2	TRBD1	TGTGCCAGCAGTCCGGGACAGGGTCTCTATGGCTACACCTTC	CASSPGQGLYGYTF
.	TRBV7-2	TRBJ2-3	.	TGTGCCAGCAGCTTAGCGGGAGGAGGGGCAGATACGCAGTATTTT	CASSLAGGGADTQYF
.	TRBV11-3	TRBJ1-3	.	TGTGCCAGCAGCTTAGGGACGGGGAACTCTGGAAACACCATATATTTT	CASSLGTGNSGNTIYF